What follows are 5 T cell receptor beta chains derived from one specimen sequenced in a study of T cell responses to AZD1222 COVID-19 vaccine. Profiled with immunoSEQ multiplex PCR; TCRdb holds only in-frame clones, not every one. The sample lists roughly 140,000 clones; roughly 94% were seen once. The sequencing used peripheral blood, collected on day 0 of AZD1222 vaccination. These receptors all come from an adult in good health.

V gene TRBV2 combines with J gene TRBJ2-7; 12 bases agree with TRBD2. Germline V CDR1 and CDR2: SNHLY, FYNNEI. Unmatched junction bases numbered 4, after V lost 8 bases and J lost 5 bases. The CDR3 is 13 amino acids. For the CDR3, the DNA is TGTGCCAGCGCGGGACTAGCGGGTAACGAGCAGTACGTC. It codes for CASAGLAGNEQYV.

This clone has a single count. V is TRBV30 and J is TRBJ1-6; no definite D call. The CDR3 has 16 amino acids. Germline CDR1 reads GTSNPN; CDR2 reads SVGIG (reference sequence). The germline V and J ends were trimmed by 5 bases and 0 bases, with 14 bases remaining between them. CDR3 region: CAWDPDRSSYNSPLHF. For the CDR3, the DNA is TGTGCCTGGGACCCGGACCGAAGCTCCTATAATTCACCCCTCCACTTT.

The chain employs TRBV6-5 and TRBJ1-4; 10 bases align to TRBD1. The CDR3 runs 15 residues. Germline trimming cut 0 bases from V and 8 bases from J; bases unmatched to any gene: 3. Germline V gene data show CDR1 as MNHEY and CDR2 as SVGAGI. CDR3 region: CASSYSETGGEKLFF. The CDR3 nucleotides read TGTGCCAGCAGTTACTCGGAGACAGGGGGCGAAAAACTGTTTTTT.

The chain has TRBV9 and TRBJ1-2; no definite D call. This CDR3 is 13 amino acids long. V was cut by 6 bases and J by 2 bases, with 11 bases left in between. The germline gives CDR1 SGDLS, CDR2 YYNGEE. The CDR3 coding sequence is TGTGCCAGCAATTCCTACACCAACTATGGCTACACCTTC. This gives the protein CASNSYTNYGYTF.

The chain combines TRBV29-1 with TRBJ2-5, with 13 bases identical to TRBD2. V lost 8 bases, J lost 5 bases, and 5 bases stayed unmatched. The CDR3 totals 13 residues. Germline V lookup: CDR1 SQVTM, CDR2 ANQGSEA. The CDR3 is CSYGLAGEETQYF. The CDR3 nucleotides read TGCAGCTATGGACTAGCGGGGGAGGAGACCCAGTACTTC.